The rows below give T cell receptor beta chains drawn from one sample of a study of T cells after yellow fever vaccination. One entry per CDR3 protein, called by TCRdb with MiXCR from the 5' RACE reads. The sample has approximately 300,000 distinct CDR3 sequences; roughly a tenth are singletons. Specimen: CD4+ T cells sorted from PBMCs, collected 45 days after the yellow fever booster vaccination. These receptors were collected from a man aged 18 to 29 who received the YFV17D yellow fever vaccine. The CDR3 runs from the conserved cysteine through the conserved F or W.

cdr3_aa j_call v_call
CASSSMGMNTEAFF TRBJ1-1 TRBV12-3/TRBV12-4
CASSRDFDTDTQYF TRBJ2-3 TRBV11-2
CATSREWGYAGELFF TRBJ2-2 TRBV15
CASSEQLRTEAFF TRBJ1-1 TRBV6-2/TRBV6-3
CSASFRGAPTGELFF TRBJ2-2 TRBV20-1
CASSRRIWDIQYF TRBJ2-4 TRBV12-3/TRBV12-4
CASTYRVGGTEAFF TRBJ1-1 TRBV10-1
CSIPGQGVYEQYF TRBJ2-7 TRBV20-1
CASRDTGGETQYF TRBJ2-5 TRBV6-6
CASSLVLGQGNGYTF TRBJ1-2 TRBV7-9
CASSQDGTSGDYEQYF TRBJ2-7 TRBV3-1
CASKLRGSVDIQYF TRBJ2-4 TRBV12-3/TRBV12-4
CSATLGDTQYF TRBJ2-3 TRBV20-1
CASSYSGESYEQYF TRBJ2-7 TRBV6-5